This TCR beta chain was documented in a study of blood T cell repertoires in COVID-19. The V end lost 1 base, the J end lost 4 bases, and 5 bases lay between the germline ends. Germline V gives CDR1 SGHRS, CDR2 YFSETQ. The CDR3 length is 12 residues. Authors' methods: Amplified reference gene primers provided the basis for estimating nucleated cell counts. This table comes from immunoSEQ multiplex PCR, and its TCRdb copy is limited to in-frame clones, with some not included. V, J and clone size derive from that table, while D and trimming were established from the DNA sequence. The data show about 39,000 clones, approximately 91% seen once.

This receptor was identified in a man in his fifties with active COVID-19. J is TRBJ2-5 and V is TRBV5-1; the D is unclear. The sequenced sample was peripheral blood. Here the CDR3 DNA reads TGCGCCAGCAGCTTGCCCGGAGAGACCCAGTACTTC. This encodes CASSLPGETQYF.